The T cell receptor beta chain described here comes from a study of OX40 agonist ivuxolimab in advanced cancers. For the study at large: Partial responses were recorded for three patients, including one with hepatocellular carcinoma and two with cutaneous melanoma. General study points: CD4+ and CD8+ T cells in blood underwent clonal expansion by week 6 at 0.1 to 3.0 mg/kg.

The data were produced by immunoSEQ multiplex PCR, yet TCRdb's version contains in-frame clones alone and is incomplete. This table has fewer than 6,000 clones, around 64% appearing once. Blood draws occurred at baseline, cycle 4 day 1, and cycle 7 day 1. In the case of this clone: As yet, its antigen is unknown.

The germline V gene encodes CDR1 SGHAT and CDR2 FQNNGV. The CDR3 sequence is 13 residues long. Trimming removed 4 bases from V and 12 bases from J, with 19 bases in between. The receptor comes from an adult with an advanced solid tumor such as melanoma, head and neck, liver or kidney cancer. This material consisted of CD4+ or CD8+ T cells sorted from blood, taken in a trial of the OX40 agonist ivuxolimab. The rearrangement uses TRBV11-2 and TRBJ2-7; D is perhaps TRBD2 (5 bases). The CDR3 spells CASSSTGMPKSYF. The CDR3 nucleotides read TGTGCCAGCAGCTCCACCGGGATGCCAAAGTCGTACTTC.